The clone carrying this T cell receptor beta chain was picked up a small number of times. The sample holds other DNA sequences that translate to the same CDR3. These data are taken from a study of shared clonotypes between healthy human individuals. This CDR3 has 15 residues. CDR1 and CDR2 (germline): MNHEY, SMNVEV (reference sequence). J lost 4 bases, V lost 4 bases, and 6 bases had no gene match. The genomic DNA of each subset was split evenly across several immunoSEQ plates. Per the original methods: Because ImmunoSEQ provided only junction sequences with no quality scores, the filtering differed. Generated by immunoSEQ multiplex PCR, the TCRdb table keeps only in-frame clones and is missing some. V and J calls and clone size are copied from that table; D and trimming were computed from the DNA. The sample records 450,000 to 500,000 clones, roughly four fifths being singletons.

The TCR was taken from a middle-aged woman in good health. Some clones in this sample may be carry-over from other donors' samples. The sequencing input was PBMCs. The chain carries TRBV27 and TRBJ2-7, with TRBD2 matching 11 bases. The CDR3 region has the DNA TGTGCCAGCAGTTGGAGCGGGACTAGCGGATACGAGCAGTACTTC. Protein product: CASSWSGTSGYEQYF.